The 23 T cell receptor beta chains listed next were all sequenced from one sample in a study of CD8 T cells in ankylosing spondylitis. Their cognate antigens are unknown. One entry per CDR3 protein, called by TCRdb with MiXCR from the 5' RACE reads. Among 500,000 or so distinct CDR3 sequences, less than 6% were seen once, and the ten largest hold roughly 3.2%. Study-wide points: It appeared that ankylosing spondylitis blood was characterized by a TCR beta motif of roughly 8 highly homologous variants.

Sequencing input: blood, either unsorted or a sorted T cell fraction (not recorded which). The receptors were sampled from a male donor with ankylosing spondylitis.

This clonotype was detected many times. The chain combines TRBV25-1 with TRBJ1-1, with TRBD1 matching 7 bases. The CDR3 runs to 15 residues. CDR1 and CDR2 (germline): MGHDK, SYGVNS. V lost 1 base, J lost 1 base, and 3 bases stayed unmatched. The CDR3 DNA is TGTGCCAGCAGTGAATTTTCAGGGGGGAACACTGAAGCTTTCTTT. Its translation: CASSEFSGGNTEAFF.

This clonotype was observed a few times. The gene calls are TRBV12-3 or TRBV12-4 and TRBJ1-1; a weak D match, TRBD1 (5 bases). V was clipped by 3 bases and J by 6 bases, with 17 bases between them. This CDR3 contains 15 residues. The CDR3 is CASSFSLRGRAEAFF. In nucleotides, the CDR3 is TGTGCCAGCAGTTTCTCTCTACGGGGGAGGGCTGAAGCTTTCTTT.

This clonotype occurred many times. This sequence joins TRBV11-2 and TRBJ2-7; 12 nucleotides agree with TRBD2. The germline gives CDR1 SGHAT, CDR2 FQNNGV. This CDR3 region has 18 residues. V lost 0 bases to trimming and J lost 2 bases; unmatched junction nucleotides: 8. Here the CDR3 reads CASSLELAGGKKAYEQYF. The CDR3, as DNA: TGTGCCAGCAGCTTAGAACTAGCGGGAGGCAAAAAAGCCTACGAGCAGTACTTC.

Ten or more counts support this clonotype. The rearrangement uses TRBV9 and TRBJ2-5, with TRBD1 identical over 8 bases. Trimming at V came to 2 bases and at J to 5 bases, leaving 5 bases not matched to a gene. Germline values: CDR1 SGDLS, CDR2 YYNGEE. CDR3 length: 14 residues. CDR3 protein: CASSVGQGTETQYF. CDR3 bases: TGTGCCAGCAGCGTCGGACAGGGCACCGAGACCCAGTACTTC.

This chain connects TRBV25-1 to TRBJ2-3, with no clear D. Germline lookup yields CDR1 MGHDK and CDR2 SYGVNS. CDR3 size: 16 residues. V shed 5 bases and J shed 0 bases, with 15 bases lying between them. The CDR3 DNA follows: TGTGCCAGCAGTCCCAGATCCTACCTTAGCACAGATACGCAGTATTTT. The encoded protein is CASSPRSYLSTDTQYF.

This clonotype was counted only a few times. The chain recombines TRBV11-1 with TRBJ1-2, with 9 bases fitting TRBD1. Germline V lookup: CDR1 SGHAT, CDR2 FQDESV (reference sequence). V lost 3 bases and J lost 5; bases outside the gene matches: 10. This CDR3 comprises 16 residues. CDR3 sequence (DNA): TGTGCCAGCAGCTTGGATGGGACAGGGAGGACTTATGGCTACACCTTC. It specifies CASSLDGTGRTYGYTF.

This clonotype was found many times. The V gene is TRBV11-2, the J gene TRBJ2-3, with D perhaps matching TRBD2 (6 bases). The CDR3 runs to 12 residues. V shed 4 bases and J shed 9 bases, with 11 bases lying between them. CDR1 is SGHAT, CDR2 FQNNGV, per germline. Here the CDR3 DNA reads TGTGCCAGCAGCTCACTAGCTCTCACGCAGTATTTT. Protein product: CASSSLALTQYF.

This clonotype was recorded many times. J is TRBJ2-5 and V is TRBV28; weak D call: TRBD1 (5 bases). CDR1 and CDR2 (germline): MDHEN, SYDVKM. This CDR3 spans 13 amino acids. Trimming took off 10 bases at V and 0 bases at J, with 12 bases between the two ends. The CDR3, as DNA: TGTGCCACCCCTGGGGCGGACCAAGAGACCCAGTACTTC. Its protein product is CATPGADQETQYF.

There are many counts of this clonotype. The chain combines TRBV4-3 with TRBJ1-5, with a tentative D call TRBD1 (5 bases). V was pared by 4 bases and J by 0 bases, with 10 bases between. Germline loops: CDR1 LGHNA, CDR2 YSLEER. The CDR3 consists of 15 residues. The CDR3 region has the DNA TGCGCCAGCAGCCTCTGGGACTCTAGCAATCAGCCCCAGCATTTT. Encoded protein: CASSLWDSSNQPQHF.

This clonotype was observed at least ten times. The chain uses TRBV12-3 or TRBV12-4 and TRBJ2-1, with D perhaps assigned TRBD1 or TRBD2 (6 bases each). The CDR3 covers 16 residues. V was clipped by 5 bases and J by 3 bases, with 17 bases between them. The CDR3 loop reads CASSTIQGGRYNEQFF. The CDR3 coding sequence is TGTGCCAGCAGTACAATACAGGGAGGTCGCTACAATGAGCAGTTCTTC.

Many counts were recorded for this clonotype. The gene calls are TRBV12-3 or TRBV12-4 and TRBJ2-7; D unresolved. The CDR3 has 14 amino acids. Trimming took 2 bases from V and 2 from J, leaving 10 bases between them. The DNA of the CDR3 is TGTGCCAGCAGTTTATTCGCTTCCACCTACGAGCAGTACTTC. Translation gives CASSLFASTYEQYF.

The rearrangement uses TRBV4-1 and TRBJ2-1; perhaps TRBD2 as D (6 bases). CDR3 length: 14 amino acids. Between the trimmed V and J ends, which lost 4 bases and 8 bases, there was a span of 15 bases. Germline V gives CDR1 MGHRA, CDR2 YSYEKL. This CDR3 is CASSPRDSPHEQFF. CDR3 bases: TGCGCCAGCAGCCCCCGGGACTCCCCGCATGAGCAGTTCTTC.

The table lists this clonotype with many counts. The V call is TRBV6-5, the J call TRBJ2-7; 13 nucleotides agree with TRBD2. This CDR3 spans 14 amino acids. J was trimmed by 9 bases and V by 4 bases; bases with no gene match: 6. The germline V gene encodes CDR1 MNHEY and CDR2 SVGAGI. The CDR3 region is CASSLLAGGPLQYF. CDR3 nucleotides: TGTGCCAGCAGTTTACTAGCGGGAGGGCCACTGCAGTACTTC.

This clonotype was counted between two and nine times. The chain links TRBV7-2 to TRBJ1-4; 7 nucleotides align to TRBD1. Per germline, CDR1 SGHTA and CDR2 FQGNSA. The CDR3 runs to 14 residues. V dropped 5 bases and J dropped 3; count of bases not matched to a gene: 3. CDR3 amino acids: CASSRQGSNEKLFF. The CDR3 nucleotides are TGTGCCAGCAGCCGACAGGGCTCTAATGAAAAACTGTTTTTT.

A few counts support this clonotype. V usage is TRBV20-1 and J usage is TRBJ2-3; 9 bases are a match to TRBD1. J gave up 4 bases and V 2 bases, and 4 bases lay outside the gene matches. CDR3 length equals 14 residues. Germline V gives CDR1 DFQATT, CDR2 SNEGSKA (reference sequence). The DNA for the CDR3 is TGCAGTGCTAGACGCACAGGGGGCTCAGATACGCAGTATTTT. The encoded protein is CSARRTGGSDTQYF.

This sequence joins TRBV28 and TRBJ2-3; TRBD1 is a possible D gene (8 bases). Trimming stripped 6 bases from V and 4 bases from J, with 17 bases between. CDR1 is MDHEN and CDR2 is SYDVKM in the germline V gene. The CDR3 runs 15 residues. The CDR3 sequence is CASSHDRGGADTQYF. The CDR3 DNA reads as TGTGCCAGCAGCCACGACAGGGGAGGGGCAGATACGCAGTATTTT.

This clonotype was counted a few times. The V gene is TRBV20-1, the J gene TRBJ2-1; D is perhaps TRBD2 (6 bases). CDR3 size: 17 residues. Per germline, CDR1 DFQATT and CDR2 SNEGSKA (reference sequence). As DNA, the CDR3 is TGCAGCCCCCGCTTTCCCAGGCCGGAGGGCCAATGGAATGAGCAGTTCTTC. Its translation is CSPRFPRPEGQWNEQFF.

This clonotype was seen ten or more times. The rearrangement uses TRBV29-1 and TRBJ2-1; 7 nucleotides line up with TRBD2. The CDR3 covers 14 residues. Looked up from germline, CDR1 is SQVTM and CDR2 is ANQGSEA. V gave up 6 bases and J gave up 1 base; unmatched junction bases: 6. The CDR3 DNA sequence: TGCAGCGTCGGGAGGCGGGGTTCCTACAATGAGCAGTTCTTC. This gives the protein CSVGRRGSYNEQFF.

This clonotype showed up just a few times. This sequence joins TRBV5-1 and TRBJ2-4; weak D call: TRBD1 (6 bases). Germline V CDR1 and CDR2: SGHRS, YFSETQ. The CDR3 is 13 amino acids. The V end lost 4 bases, the J end lost 6 bases, and 11 bases lay between the germline ends. This CDR3 is CASSPGQINIQYF. DNA for the CDR3: TGCGCCAGCAGCCCCGGACAGATAAACATTCAGTACTTC.

At least ten counts were recorded for this clonotype. The CDR3 DNA follows: TGCAGTGCTAGAAGACTAGCGGGACTCTACAATGAGCAGTTCTTC. Residues: CSARRLAGLYNEQFF. The J gene is TRBJ2-1, the V gene TRBV20-1, with 11 bases that match TRBD2. The CDR3 has 15 amino acids. The germline V gene encodes CDR1 DFQATT and CDR2 SNEGSKA (reference sequence). V shed 2 bases and J 3 bases; nucleotides not matched to a gene: 3.

This clonotype has a handful of counts. The chain couples TRBV7-6 to TRBJ2-7; the D is unclear. The CDR3 has 12 amino acids. From germline, CDR1 is SGHVS and CDR2 FNYEAQ. Trimming left V 5 bases short and J 3 bases short, with 8 bases between. Here the CDR3 reads CASSGPNYEQYF. DNA for the CDR3: TGTGCCAGCAGCGGTCCGAACTACGAGCAGTACTTC.

The sample holds a few counts of this clonotype. The J gene is TRBJ2-3, the V gene TRBV11-3; possibly TRBD2 for D (5 bases). The CDR3 contains 16 residues. Germline V gene lookup returns CDR1 SGHNT and CDR2 YENEEA. V lost 1 base and J 4 bases, leaving 15 bases between the germline ends. CDR3 bases: TGTGCCAGCAGCTTAGGATGGGAGCTGTTGCCAGATACGCAGTATTTT. This gives the protein CASSLGWELLPDTQYF.

The chain links TRBV19 to TRBJ2-2; tentative D call: TRBD1 (6 bases). The CDR3 runs to 14 residues. The germline V and J ends were trimmed by 4 bases and 5 bases, with 11 bases remaining between them. CDR1 and CDR2 from the germline V gene are LNHDA and SQIVND (reference sequence). CDR3 residues: CASSTGQLTGELFF. The CDR3, as DNA: TGTGCCAGTAGTACTGGACAGCTAACCGGGGAGCTGTTTTTT.